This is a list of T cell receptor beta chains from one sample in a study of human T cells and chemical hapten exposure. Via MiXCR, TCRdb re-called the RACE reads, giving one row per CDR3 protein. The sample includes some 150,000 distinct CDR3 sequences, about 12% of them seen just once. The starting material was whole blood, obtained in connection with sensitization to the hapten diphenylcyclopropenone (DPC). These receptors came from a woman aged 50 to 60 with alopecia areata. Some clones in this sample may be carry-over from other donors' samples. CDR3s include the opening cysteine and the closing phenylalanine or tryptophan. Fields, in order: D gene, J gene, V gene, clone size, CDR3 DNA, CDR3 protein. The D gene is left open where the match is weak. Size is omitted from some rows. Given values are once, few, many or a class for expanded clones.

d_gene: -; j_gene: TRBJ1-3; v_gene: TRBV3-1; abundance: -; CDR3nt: TGTGCCAGCAGCCCTCAGGGTCTGGGGGGAAACACCATATATTTT; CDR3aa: CASSPQGLGGNTIYF
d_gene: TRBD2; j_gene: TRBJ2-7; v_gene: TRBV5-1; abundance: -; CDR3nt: TGCGCCAGCAGCTTCGCGGGAGTCCACGAGCAGTACTTC; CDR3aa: CASSFAGVHEQYF
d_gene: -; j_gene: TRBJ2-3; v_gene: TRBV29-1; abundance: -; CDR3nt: TGCAGCGTTGGTACGGCGGCTACGCAGTATTTT; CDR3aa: CSVGTAATQYF
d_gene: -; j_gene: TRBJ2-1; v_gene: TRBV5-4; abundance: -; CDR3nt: TGTGCCAGCAGCTTTCTGTCGGGGAGCTCCTACAATGAGCAGTTCTTC; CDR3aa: CASSFLSGSSYNEQFF
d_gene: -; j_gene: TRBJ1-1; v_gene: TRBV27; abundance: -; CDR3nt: TGTGCCAGCAGTCCCCGTTCTGTGGGGAACACTGAAGCTTTCTTT; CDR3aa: CASSPRSVGNTEAFF
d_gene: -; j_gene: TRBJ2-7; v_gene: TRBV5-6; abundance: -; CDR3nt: TGTGCCGGCAGCACAACGGGAGCGGGCCGGTACGAGCAGTACTTC; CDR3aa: CAGSTTGAGRYEQYF
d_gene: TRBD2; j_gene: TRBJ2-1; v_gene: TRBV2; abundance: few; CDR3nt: TGTGCCAGCAAGGGAGGGCAGAATGAGCAGTTCTTC; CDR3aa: CASKGGQNEQFF
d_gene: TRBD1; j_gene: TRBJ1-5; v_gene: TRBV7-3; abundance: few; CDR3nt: TGTGCCAGCAGCTTGACAGGGAATAGCAATCAGCCCCAGCATTTT; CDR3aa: CASSLTGNSNQPQHF
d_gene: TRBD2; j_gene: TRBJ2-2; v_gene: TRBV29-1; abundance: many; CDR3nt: TGCAGCGTTGAAGGACTAGCGGGGAGTCACACCGGGGAGCTGTTTTTT; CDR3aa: CSVEGLAGSHTGELFF
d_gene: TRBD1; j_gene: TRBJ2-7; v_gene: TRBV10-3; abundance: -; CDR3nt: TGTGCCATCAGTAGGGACAGGGACTACGAGCAGTACTTC; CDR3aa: CAISRDRDYEQYF
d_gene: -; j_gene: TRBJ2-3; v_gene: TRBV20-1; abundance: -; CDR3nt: TGCAGTGCTAGAGATACTCCAGATACGCAGTATTTT; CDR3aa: CSARDTPDTQYF
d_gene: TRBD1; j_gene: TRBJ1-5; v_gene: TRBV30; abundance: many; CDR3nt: TGTGCCTGGGATGACAGGGGAATAAGCAATCAGCCCCAGCATTTT; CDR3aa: CAWDDRGISNQPQHF
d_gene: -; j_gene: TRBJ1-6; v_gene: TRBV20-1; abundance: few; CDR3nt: TGCAGTGCTTCCGTTGAGCTCTCGGGTTCACCCCTCCACTTT; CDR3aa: CSASVELSGSPLHF
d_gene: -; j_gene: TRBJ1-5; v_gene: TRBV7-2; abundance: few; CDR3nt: TGTGCCAGCAGTAAGTACAGAAATCAGCCCCAGCATTTT; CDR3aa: CASSKYRNQPQHF
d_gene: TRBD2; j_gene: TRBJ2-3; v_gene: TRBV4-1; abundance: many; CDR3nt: TGCGCCAGCAGCCAACCGGGACTAGCGGGGAAGACTAGCACAGATACGCAGTATTTT; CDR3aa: CASSQPGLAGKTSTDTQYF
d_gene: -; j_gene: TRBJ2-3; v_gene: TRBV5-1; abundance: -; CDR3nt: TGCGCCAGCAGTCCCTCGGGGCGGATGGATACGCAGTATTTT; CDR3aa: CASSPSGRMDTQYF
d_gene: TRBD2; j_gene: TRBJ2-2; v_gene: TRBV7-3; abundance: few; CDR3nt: TGTGCCAGCAGTCTCCTCCGGGAGACTAGCGGGAGGGCCGGGGAGCTGTTTTTT; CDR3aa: CASSLLRETSGRAGELFF
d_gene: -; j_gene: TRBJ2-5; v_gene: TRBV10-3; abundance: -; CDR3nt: TGTGCCATCGGGCACCGATCGTTGGAGACCCAGTACTTC; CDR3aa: CAIGHRSLETQYF
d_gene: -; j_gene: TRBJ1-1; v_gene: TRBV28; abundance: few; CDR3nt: TGTGCCAGCAGAAGTTCGCGTGAAGCTTTCTTT; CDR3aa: CASRSSREAFF
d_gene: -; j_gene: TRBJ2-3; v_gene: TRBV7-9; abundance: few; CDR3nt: TGTGCCAGCAGCTTAACAGCGGGAGATACGCAGTATTTT; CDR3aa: CASSLTAGDTQYF
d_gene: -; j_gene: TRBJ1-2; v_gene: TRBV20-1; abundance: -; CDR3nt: TGCAGTGCGAGAGGGGATGGCTACACCTTC; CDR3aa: CSARGDGYTF
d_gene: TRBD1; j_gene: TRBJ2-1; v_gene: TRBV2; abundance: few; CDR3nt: TGTGCCAGCGTTAGCCGGGACAGGGAGCACAATGAGCAGTTCTTC; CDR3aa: CASVSRDREHNEQFF
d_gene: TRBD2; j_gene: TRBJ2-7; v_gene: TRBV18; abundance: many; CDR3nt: TGTGCCAGCTCACCCCCGGGGAGCGGGACCTACGAGCAGTACTTC; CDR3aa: CASSPPGSGTYEQYF
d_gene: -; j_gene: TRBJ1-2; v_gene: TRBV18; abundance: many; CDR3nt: TGTGCCAGCTCACCAAAGGGACAATTGGAGGGCTACACCTTC; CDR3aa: CASSPKGQLEGYTF
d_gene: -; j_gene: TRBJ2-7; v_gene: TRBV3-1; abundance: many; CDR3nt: TGTGCCAGCAGCCAACTAGGGCGCGAGCAGTACTTC; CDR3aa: CASSQLGREQYF
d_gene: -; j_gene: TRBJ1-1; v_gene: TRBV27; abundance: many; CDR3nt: TGTGCCAGCAGTTTTTATCCCCCCGGGGCGGTCACTGAAGCTTTCTTT; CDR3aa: CASSFYPPGAVTEAFF
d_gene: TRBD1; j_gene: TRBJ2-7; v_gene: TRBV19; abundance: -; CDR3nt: TGTGCCAGTAGTATAAGGACAGGGCCTCCTCCGGGGGAGCAGTACTTC; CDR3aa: CASSIRTGPPPGEQYF
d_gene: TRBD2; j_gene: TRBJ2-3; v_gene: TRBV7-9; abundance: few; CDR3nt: TGTGCCAGCAAACCTAGCGGAGGGAGGTATAGCACAGATACGCAGTATTTT; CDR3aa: CASKPSGGRYSTDTQYF
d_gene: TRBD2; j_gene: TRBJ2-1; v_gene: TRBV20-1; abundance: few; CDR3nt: TGCAGTGCTAGAGATGCGCGGACTAGCTCCTACAATGAGCAGTTCTTC; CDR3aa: CSARDARTSSYNEQFF
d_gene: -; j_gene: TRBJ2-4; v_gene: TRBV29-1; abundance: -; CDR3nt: TGCAGCGTTGAAGATAACCTTGTACTATCCAAAAACATTCAGTACTTC; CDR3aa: CSVEDNLVLSKNIQYF
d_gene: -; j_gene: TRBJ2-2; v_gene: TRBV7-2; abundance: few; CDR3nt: TGTGCCAGCAGCTTAGAGCAGGGAGTGGCCGGGGAGCTGTTTTTT; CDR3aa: CASSLEQGVAGELFF
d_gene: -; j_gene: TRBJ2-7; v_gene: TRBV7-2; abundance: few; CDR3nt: TGTGCCAGCAGTCAAACCCAGAGGACCCACGAGCAGTACTTC; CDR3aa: CASSQTQRTHEQYF